Listed below are T cell receptor beta chains from one sample, sequenced in a study of blood T cell repertoires in COVID-19. Produced via immunoSEQ multiplex PCR; TCRdb's table is partial and in-frame only. The data show nearly 95,000 clones, approximately 89% seen once. The sample consisted of peripheral blood. These receptors were taken from a human donor with acute or convalescent COVID-19. The donor label of this sample is uncertain. Each CDR3 is given with its conserved first and last residue. The order of the fields is clone size, V gene, D gene, J gene, CDR3 protein, CDR3 DNA. The D gene is left open where the match is weak. Clone size is given for some rows only: seen once, a few or many times, or a class if the clone is expanded.

NA	TRBV28	NA	TRBJ1-4	CASSNPRGSTNEKLFF	TGTGCCAGCAGTAATCCTCGGGGATCGACTAATGAAAAACTGTTTTTT
NA	TRBV20-1	NA	TRBJ2-1	CSAGLFNEQFF	TGCAGTGCTGGACTCTTTAATGAGCAGTTCTTC
NA	TRBV2	TRBD1	TRBJ1-4	CASSSGGFNEKLFF	TGTGCCAGCAGTTCAGGGGGCTTTAATGAAAAACTGTTTTTT
NA	TRBV21-1	NA	TRBJ1-2	CASSNRVGYTF	TGTGCCAGCAGCAATCGGGTCGGCTACACCTTC
NA	TRBV5-8	NA	TRBJ1-6	CASSPLRAGVNSPLHF	TGTGCCAGCAGCCCCCTGAGGGCAGGGGTAAATTCACCCCTCCACTTT
NA	TRBV6-5	TRBD1	TRBJ1-2	CASRDRADYGYTF	TGTGCCAGTAGAGACAGGGCGGACTATGGCTACACCTTC
NA	TRBV6-5	TRBD1	TRBJ1-1	CASSPRQGLNTEAFF	TGTGCCAGCAGTCCGCGACAGGGGCTGAACACTGAAGCTTTCTTT
NA	TRBV19	NA	TRBJ1-4	CASSIYFNEKLFF	TGTGCCAGTAGTATCTATTTTAATGAAAAACTGTTTTTT
NA	TRBV5-6	NA	TRBJ2-4	CASSSEWGVNIQYF	TGTGCCAGCAGCTCGGAGTGGGGGGTGAACATTCAGTACTTC
NA	TRBV5-1	TRBD1	TRBJ1-1	CASSPPGQINTEAFF	TGCGCCAGCAGCCCTCCGGGACAGATAAACACTGAAGCTTTCTTT
NA	TRBV2	NA	TRBJ2-2	CASSEVTYTGELFF	TGTGCCAGCAGTGAGGTGACTTACACCGGGGAGCTGTTTTTT
NA	TRBV5-5	TRBD1	TRBJ1-1	CASSWSGTETEAFF	TGTGCCAGCAGCTGGTCCGGGACAGAAACTGAAGCTTTCTTT
NA	TRBV11-3	NA	TRBJ2-5	CASSLAQGAETQYF	TGTGCCAGCAGCTTAGCCCAGGGTGCGGAGACCCAGTACTTC
NA	TRBV2	TRBD1	TRBJ1-4	CASSSLRGDRVREKLFF	TGTGCCAGCAGTTCCCTACGCGGGGACAGGGTCCGAGAAAAACTGTTTTTT
few	TRBV7-2	NA	TRBJ2-7	CASSPDSKFYEQYF	TGTGCCAGCAGCCCAGACAGCAAGTTCTACGAGCAGTACTTC
NA	TRBV28	TRBD1	TRBJ1-2	CASSLVGQGKGDKGYTF	TGTGCCAGCAGTTTGGTGGGACAGGGGAAAGGAGATAAAGGCTACACCTTC
NA	TRBV19	TRBD1	TRBJ2-7	CASTEHLNRDSSYEQYF	TGTGCCAGTACCGAACATTTAAATCGGGACAGCTCCTACGAGCAGTACTTC
NA	TRBV11-2	NA	TRBJ2-2	CASRVPARGETGELFF	TGTGCCAGCAGGGTGCCCGCGCGGGGTGAAACCGGGGAGCTGTTTTTT
NA	TRBV4-3	NA	TRBJ1-2	CASSQLRGGAFGYTF	TGCGCCAGCAGCCAACTGCGGGGGGGGGCCTTTGGCTACACCTTC
once	TRBV6-5	TRBD1	TRBJ1-3	CASIRGQGGNTIYF	TGTGCCAGCATTCGGGGACAGGGAGGAAACACCATATATTTT
few	TRBV5-1	TRBD2	TRBJ2-2	CASSPLTSGGYTGELFF	TGCGCCAGCAGCCCCCTGACTAGCGGGGGGTACACCGGGGAGCTGTTTTTT
NA	TRBV2	NA	TRBJ1-2	CASEYVFPDGYTF	TGTGCCAGCGAGTACGTTTTTCCGGATGGCTACACCTTC
NA	TRBV9	TRBD2	TRBJ2-3	CASSVTGLATDTQYF	TGTGCCAGCAGCGTGACGGGACTAGCGACAGATACGCAGTATTTT
NA	TRBV28	NA	TRBJ1-1	CASREFGTEAFF	TGTGCCAGCAGGGAGTTTGGCACTGAAGCTTTCTTT
NA	TRBV5-1	NA	TRBJ1-4	CASSPREADEKLFF	TGCGCCAGCAGCCCCCGGGAAGCTGATGAAAAACTGTTTTTT
NA	TRBV3-1/TRBV3-2	TRBD1	TRBJ1-1	CASSQWTGGRFAFF	TGTGCCAGCAGCCAATGGACAGGGGGCCGATTTGCTTTCTTT
once	TRBV5-1	NA	TRBJ1-4	CASSPGSRSEKLFF	TGCGCCAGCAGCCCAGGCAGCCGGTCTGAAAAACTGTTTTTT
NA	TRBV2	NA	TRBJ1-2	CASKLGGANYGYTF	TGTGCCAGCAAGTTGGGGGGGGCTAACTATGGCTACACCTTC
NA	TRBV5-1	TRBD1	TRBJ1-1	CASSFLAGGTEAFF	TGCGCCAGCAGCTTCTTGGCAGGGGGAACTGAAGCTTTCTTT
few	TRBV19	NA	TRBJ2-7	CASSIDRARGSYEQYF	TGTGCCAGTAGTATAGATAGGGCCAGGGGCTCCTACGAGCAGTACTTC
NA	TRBV10-3	NA	TRBJ2-3	CAISEERGLWDTQYF	TGTGCCATCAGTGAAGAACGGGGATTATGGGATACGCAGTATTTT
NA	TRBV5-8	NA	TRBJ1-3	CASSSTFYRAGNTIYF	TGTGCCAGCAGCTCCACCTTCTACAGGGCTGGAAACACCATATATTTT
few	TRBV2	NA	TRBJ1-5	CASIRGGGQPQHF	TGTGCCAGCATTCGCGGCGGGGGTCAGCCCCAGCATTTT
once	TRBV7-2	NA	TRBJ1-4	CASSFYRDREKLFF	TGTGCCAGCAGCTTCTACAGGGATCGGGAAAAACTGTTTTTT
NA	TRBV6-5	NA	TRBJ1-5	CASSYSGGGGQPQHF	TGTGCCAGCAGTTACTCAGGCGGGGGTGGCCAGCCCCAGCATTTT
NA	TRBV19	TRBD1	TRBJ1-4	CASSVWDRDHEKLFF	TGTGCCAGTAGTGTTTGGGACAGGGATCATGAAAAACTGTTTTTT
NA	TRBV6-5	NA	TRBJ1-2	CASSYASGTSYGYTF	TGTGCCAGCAGTTACGCTTCCGGGACATCCTACGGCTACACCTTC
NA	TRBV6-6	NA	TRBJ1-1	CASPPQEGPTEAFF	TGTGCCAGCCCACCCCAGGAGGGGCCCACTGAAGCTTTCTTT
NA	TRBV19	NA	TRBJ1-6	CASSQGGVGNSPLHF	TGTGCCAGTAGCCAAGGGGGGGTTGGGAATTCACCCCTCCACTTT
NA	TRBV9	TRBD2	TRBJ2-5	CASSAGGLAKTQYF	TGTGCCAGCAGCGCAGGGGGACTAGCGAAGACCCAGTACTTC
NA	TRBV5-1	NA	TRBJ1-1	CASSLGQTINTEAFF	TGCGCCAGCAGCTTGGGGCAGACTATCAACACTGAAGCTTTCTTT
NA	TRBV5-4	NA	TRBJ2-7	CASSLEGDPYEQYF	TGTGCCAGCAGCTTGGAGGGAGACCCCTACGAGCAGTACTTC
few	TRBV5-4	TRBD2	TRBJ2-1	CASSLAKGLAASSYNEQFF	TGTGCCAGCAGCTTGGCCAAAGGACTAGCGGCCAGCTCCTACAATGAGCAGTTCTTC
NA	TRBV9	NA	TRBJ1-1	CASSGRDTEAFF	TGTGCCAGCAGCGGCCGGGACACCGAAGCTTTCTTT
NA	TRBV19	TRBD1	TRBJ1-6	CACTGTGNSPLHF	TGTGCCTGCACCGGGACAGGGAATTCACCCCTCCACTTT
NA	TRBV6-5	NA	TRBJ2-3	CASSSQNKRDTQYF	TGTGCCAGCAGTTCCCAGAACAAGCGAGATACGCAGTATTTT
once	TRBV5-1	NA	TRBJ2-2	CASIGGGMDTGELFF	TGCGCCAGCATAGGAGGGGGCATGGACACCGGGGAGCTGTTTTTT
NA	TRBV15	TRBD1	TRBJ2-1	CATSRAITPTGSSYNEQFF	TGTGCCACCAGCAGAGCAATTACCCCGACAGGGAGCTCCTACAATGAGCAGTTCTTC
NA	TRBV28	NA	TRBJ1-1	CASKTDWGTTNTEAFF	TGTGCCAGCAAAACCGATTGGGGCACTACGAACACTGAAGCTTTCTTT
NA	TRBV7-9	NA	TRBJ1-3	CASSLGPLDSGNTIYF	TGTGCCAGCAGCTTAGGGCCCCTAGACTCTGGAAACACCATATATTTT
once	TRBV5-1	NA	TRBJ2-3	CASSLADGGTDTQYF	TGCGCCAGCAGCTTGGCCGACGGGGGCACAGATACGCAGTATTTT
once	TRBV9	NA	TRBJ2-1	CASSVGGADYNEQFF	TGTGCCAGCAGCGTAGGTGGGGCGGACTACAATGAGCAGTTCTTC
once	TRBV7-2	TRBD2	TRBJ2-3	CASSPGLAVDTQYF	TGTGCCAGCAGCCCGGGACTAGCAGTAGATACGCAGTATTTT
NA	TRBV28	TRBD1	TRBJ1-3	CASSNYRDSAGNTIYF	TGTGCCAGCAGCAATTACCGGGACAGCGCCGGAAACACCATATATTTT